The 10 T cell receptor beta chains below come from one sample, sequenced in a study of T cells in Graves' hyperthyroidism and ophthalmopathy. TCR beta CDR3 regions were amplified from RNA. In the first-round RT-PCR of the TCR CDR3, the HTBI primer set was used. A single record per CDR3 protein comes from TCRdb applying MiXCR to the multiplex PCR reads. The table lists about 590,000 distinct CDR3 sequences, over 12% of them singletons. The specimen sequenced was blood. The receptors were sampled from a woman under 30 with Graves' ophthalmopathy.

Many counts were recorded for this clonotype. The chain recombines TRBV24-1 with TRBJ1-5; a possible D gene is TRBD1 (6 bases). Germline V lookup: CDR1 KGHDR, CDR2 SFDVKD. V was pared by 3 bases and J by 4 bases, with 18 bases between. This CDR3 comprises 17 residues. CDR3 sequence (DNA): TGTGCCACCAGTGATGAAAGTCGGCAGGGGAAGAATCAGCCCCAGCATTTT. Protein: CATSDESRQGKNQPQHF.

This clonotype was picked up a small number of times. The rearrangement uses TRBV18 and TRBJ1-6, with unresolved D. The CDR3 is made up of 12 amino acids. Trimming took 5 bases from V and 5 from J, leaving 4 bases between them. Germline V gene lookup returns CDR1 KGHSH and CDR2 LQKENI. CDR3 coding DNA: TGTGCCAGCTCAATGGATAATTCACCCCTCCACTTT. Translating it yields CASSMDNSPLHF. Full variable domain (missing parts from reference TRBV18 and TRBJ1-6): NAGVMQNPRHLVRRRGQEARLRCSPMKGHSHVYWYRQLPEEGLKFMVYLQKENIIDESGMPKERFSAEFPKEGPSILRIQQVVRGDSAAYFCASSMDNSPLHFGNGTRLTVT.

This clonotype has a count of ten or more. V gene TRBV6-5 combines with J gene TRBJ2-5; D unresolved. V was clipped by 0 bases and J by 2 bases, with 16 bases between them. The CDR3 runs to 17 residues. CDR1 is MNHEY, CDR2 SVGAGI, per germline. The CDR3 region has the DNA TGTGCCAGCAGTTACTCCCCCAGGCTAGTCCCACAAGAGACCCAGTACTTC. It encodes CASSYSPRLVPQETQYF.

This clonotype has ten or more counts. The V call is TRBV7-3, the J call TRBJ2-7, with D maybe TRBD2 (5 bases). Trimming took off 2 bases at V and 5 bases at J, with 10 bases between the two ends. This CDR3 comprises 13 residues. Germline V CDR1 and CDR2: SGHTA, FQGTGA. The CDR3 reads CASSLSFGDEQYF. The CDR3, as DNA: TGTGCCAGCAGCTTATCGTTCGGGGACGAGCAGTACTTC.

This clonotype was seen a handful of times. The V call is TRBV5-1, the J call TRBJ1-2, with 7 bases identical to TRBD1. Germline loops: CDR1 SGHRS, CDR2 YFSETQ. The CDR3 totals 15 residues. V trimming: 0 bases; J trimming: 4 bases; junction bases outside the gene matches: 6. CDR3 in amino acids: CASSLGDRWGYGYTF. The CDR3 bases are TGCGCCAGCAGCTTGGGGGACAGATGGGGCTATGGCTACACCTTC.

This chain uses TRBV20-1 with TRBJ2-7; 8 bases fit TRBD1. V lost 4 bases, J lost 2 bases, and 4 bases stayed unmatched. This CDR3 contains 13 residues. The V gene's germline CDR1 is DFQATT and CDR2 SNEGSKA (reference sequence). CDR3 sequence reads: CSANHRGTYEQYF. Written as DNA, the CDR3 is TGCAGTGCTAACCACAGGGGGACCTACGAGCAGTACTTC.

This clonotype has ten or more counts. The chain carries TRBV7-2 and TRBJ1-1; D gene uncertain. This CDR3 is 13 amino acids long. Looked up from germline, CDR1 is SGHTA and CDR2 is FQGNSA. V lost 3 bases and J 4 bases, leaving 9 bases between the germline ends. CDR3 region: CASSFGNPTEAFF. CDR3 in DNA: TGTGCCAGCAGCTTTGGTAACCCCACTGAAGCTTTCTTT.

This clonotype was counted between two and nine times. The rearrangement links TRBV27 to TRBJ2-3; D remains unclear. The V end was cut by 4 bases, the J end by 8 bases, with 16 bases between. In germline, CDR1 is MNHEY, CDR2 SMNVEV (reference sequence). CDR3 length: 14 residues. The CDR3 loop is CASSSPARSGTQYF. In nucleotides, the CDR3 is TGTGCCAGCAGTTCCCCGGCTCGCTCCGGTACGCAGTATTTT.

In its sample, this clonotype was seen many times. The chain uses TRBV7-2 and TRBJ2-4, with 13 bases aligning to TRBD2. This CDR3 is built from 16 residues. After removal of 1 base from V and 7 bases from J, the junction contained 4 bases not matched to a gene. The V gene's germline CDR1 is SGHTA and CDR2 FQGNSA. The CDR3 bases are TGTGCCAGCAGCTTAGGACTAGCGGGAGGCTGGAACATTCAGTACTTC. It encodes CASSLGLAGGWNIQYF.

The chain recombines TRBV5-8 with TRBJ1-6; D not resolved. Trimming removed 3 bases from V and 11 bases from J, with 15 bases in between. The CDR3 contains 14 residues. Germline V gene sequence: CDR1 SGHTS, CDR2 YDEGEE. The CDR3 here is CASSSPGLLPPLHF. The DNA of the CDR3 is TGTGCCAGCAGCTCCCCGGGTCTCCTTCCACCCCTCCACTTT. Complete variable domain (other parts from reference TRBV5-8 and TRBJ1-6): EAGVTQSPTHLIKTRGQQATLRCSPISGHTSVYWYQQALGLGLQFLLWYDEGEERNRGNFPPRFSGRQFPNYSSELNVNALELEDSALYLCASSSPGLLPPLHFGNGTRLTVT.